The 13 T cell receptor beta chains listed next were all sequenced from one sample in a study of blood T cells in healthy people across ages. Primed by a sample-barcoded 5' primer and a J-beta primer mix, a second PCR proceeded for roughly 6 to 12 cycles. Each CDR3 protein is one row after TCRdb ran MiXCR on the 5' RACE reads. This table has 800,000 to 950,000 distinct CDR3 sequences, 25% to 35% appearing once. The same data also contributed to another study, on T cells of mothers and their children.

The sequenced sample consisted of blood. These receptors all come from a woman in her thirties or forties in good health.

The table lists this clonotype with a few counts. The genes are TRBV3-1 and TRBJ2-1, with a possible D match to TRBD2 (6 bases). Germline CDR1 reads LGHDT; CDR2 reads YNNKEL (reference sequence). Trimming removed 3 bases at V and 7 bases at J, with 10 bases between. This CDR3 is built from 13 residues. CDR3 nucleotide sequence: TGTGCCAGCAGCCACGGGGGAGCAAATGAGCAGTTCTTC. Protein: CASSHGGANEQFF.

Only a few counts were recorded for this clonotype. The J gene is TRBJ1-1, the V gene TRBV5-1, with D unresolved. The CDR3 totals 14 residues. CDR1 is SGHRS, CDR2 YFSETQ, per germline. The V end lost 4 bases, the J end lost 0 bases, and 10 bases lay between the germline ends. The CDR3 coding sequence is TGCGCCAGCAGCCCCTGGACGATGAACACTGAAGCTTTCTTT. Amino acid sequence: CASSPWTMNTEAFF.

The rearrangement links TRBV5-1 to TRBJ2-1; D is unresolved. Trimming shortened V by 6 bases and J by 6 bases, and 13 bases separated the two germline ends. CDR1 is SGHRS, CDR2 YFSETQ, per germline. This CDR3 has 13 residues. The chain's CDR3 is CASMSFGPNEQFF. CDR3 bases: TGCGCCAGCATGTCATTTGGGCCCAATGAGCAGTTCTTC.

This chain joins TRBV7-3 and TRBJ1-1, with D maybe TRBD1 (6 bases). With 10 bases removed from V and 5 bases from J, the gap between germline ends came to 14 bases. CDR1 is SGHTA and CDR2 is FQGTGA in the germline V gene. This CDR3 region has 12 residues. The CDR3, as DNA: TGTGCCACCAGGGGCCCAGGGACTGAAGCTTTCTTT. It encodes CATRGPGTEAFF.

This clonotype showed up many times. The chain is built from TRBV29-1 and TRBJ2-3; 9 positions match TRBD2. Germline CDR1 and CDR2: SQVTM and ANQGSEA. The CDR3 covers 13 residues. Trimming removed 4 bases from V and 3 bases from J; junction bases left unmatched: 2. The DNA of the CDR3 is TGCAGCGTTGTGGCGGGGGGGACAGATACGCAGTATTTT. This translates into CSVVAGGTDTQYF.

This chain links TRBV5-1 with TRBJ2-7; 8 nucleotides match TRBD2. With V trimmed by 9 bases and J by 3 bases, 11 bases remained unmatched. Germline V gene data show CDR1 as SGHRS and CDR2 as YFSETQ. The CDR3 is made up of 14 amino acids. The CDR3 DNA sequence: TGCGCCACCTCACGGCAAGCGGGGGACTACGAGCAGTACTTC. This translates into CATSRQAGDYEQYF.

The CDR3 nucleotides are TGTGCCAGCAGCGGAGGGGGGCAAACTGAAGCTTTCTTT. Protein: CASSGGGQTEAFF. V gene TRBV7-9 combines with J gene TRBJ1-1; TRBD1 might be the D (6 bases). Trimming removed 5 bases at V and 5 bases at J, with 12 bases between. The CDR3 has 13 amino acids. Per germline, CDR1 SEHNR and CDR2 FQNEAQ (reference sequence).

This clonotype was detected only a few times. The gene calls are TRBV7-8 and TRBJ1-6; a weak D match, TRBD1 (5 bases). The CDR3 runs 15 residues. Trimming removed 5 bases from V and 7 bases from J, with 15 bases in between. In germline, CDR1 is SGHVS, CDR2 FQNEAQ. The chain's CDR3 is CASSREIPGNSPLHF. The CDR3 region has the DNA TGTGCCAGCAGCCGCGAAATACCAGGGAATTCACCCCTCCACTTT.

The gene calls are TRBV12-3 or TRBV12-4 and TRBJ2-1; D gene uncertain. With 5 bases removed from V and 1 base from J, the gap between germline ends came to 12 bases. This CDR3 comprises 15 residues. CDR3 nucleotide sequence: TGTGCCAGCAGTCCACGCAGTGTTTCCTACAATGAGCAGTTCTTC. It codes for CASSPRSVSYNEQFF.

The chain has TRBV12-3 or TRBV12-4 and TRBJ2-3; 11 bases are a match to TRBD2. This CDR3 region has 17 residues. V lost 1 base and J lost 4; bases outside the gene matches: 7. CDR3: CASSLVHSGGASDTQYF. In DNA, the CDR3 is TGTGCCAGCAGTTTAGTCCATAGCGGGGGGGCCTCAGATACGCAGTATTTT.

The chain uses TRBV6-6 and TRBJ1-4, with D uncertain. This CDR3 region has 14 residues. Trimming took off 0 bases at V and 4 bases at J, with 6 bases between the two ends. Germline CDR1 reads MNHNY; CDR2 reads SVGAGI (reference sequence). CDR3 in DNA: TGTGCCAGCAGTTACTCACAGTATAATGAAAAACTGTTTTTT. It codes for CASSYSQYNEKLFF.

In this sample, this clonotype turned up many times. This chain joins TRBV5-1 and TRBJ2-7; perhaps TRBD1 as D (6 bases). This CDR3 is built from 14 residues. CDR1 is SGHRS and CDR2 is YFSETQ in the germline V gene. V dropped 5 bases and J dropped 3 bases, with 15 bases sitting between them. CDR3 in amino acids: CASSTGTSNYEQYF. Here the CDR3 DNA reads TGCGCCAGCAGTACCGGGACATCCAACTACGAGCAGTACTTC.

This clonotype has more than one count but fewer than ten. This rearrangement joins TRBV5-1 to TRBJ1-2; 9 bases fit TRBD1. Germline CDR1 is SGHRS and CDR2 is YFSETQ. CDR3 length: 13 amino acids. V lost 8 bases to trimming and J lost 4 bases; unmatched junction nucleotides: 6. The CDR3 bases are TGCGCCAGGCCGGGACAGGGACCCTATGGCTACACCTTC. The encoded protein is CARPGQGPYGYTF. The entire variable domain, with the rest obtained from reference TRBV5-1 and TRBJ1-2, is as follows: KAGVTQTPRYLIKTRGQQVTLSCSPISGHRSVSWYQQTPGQGLQFLFEYFSETQRNKGNFPGRFSGRQFSNSRSEMNVSTLELGDSALYLCARPGQGPYGYTFGSGTRLTVV.